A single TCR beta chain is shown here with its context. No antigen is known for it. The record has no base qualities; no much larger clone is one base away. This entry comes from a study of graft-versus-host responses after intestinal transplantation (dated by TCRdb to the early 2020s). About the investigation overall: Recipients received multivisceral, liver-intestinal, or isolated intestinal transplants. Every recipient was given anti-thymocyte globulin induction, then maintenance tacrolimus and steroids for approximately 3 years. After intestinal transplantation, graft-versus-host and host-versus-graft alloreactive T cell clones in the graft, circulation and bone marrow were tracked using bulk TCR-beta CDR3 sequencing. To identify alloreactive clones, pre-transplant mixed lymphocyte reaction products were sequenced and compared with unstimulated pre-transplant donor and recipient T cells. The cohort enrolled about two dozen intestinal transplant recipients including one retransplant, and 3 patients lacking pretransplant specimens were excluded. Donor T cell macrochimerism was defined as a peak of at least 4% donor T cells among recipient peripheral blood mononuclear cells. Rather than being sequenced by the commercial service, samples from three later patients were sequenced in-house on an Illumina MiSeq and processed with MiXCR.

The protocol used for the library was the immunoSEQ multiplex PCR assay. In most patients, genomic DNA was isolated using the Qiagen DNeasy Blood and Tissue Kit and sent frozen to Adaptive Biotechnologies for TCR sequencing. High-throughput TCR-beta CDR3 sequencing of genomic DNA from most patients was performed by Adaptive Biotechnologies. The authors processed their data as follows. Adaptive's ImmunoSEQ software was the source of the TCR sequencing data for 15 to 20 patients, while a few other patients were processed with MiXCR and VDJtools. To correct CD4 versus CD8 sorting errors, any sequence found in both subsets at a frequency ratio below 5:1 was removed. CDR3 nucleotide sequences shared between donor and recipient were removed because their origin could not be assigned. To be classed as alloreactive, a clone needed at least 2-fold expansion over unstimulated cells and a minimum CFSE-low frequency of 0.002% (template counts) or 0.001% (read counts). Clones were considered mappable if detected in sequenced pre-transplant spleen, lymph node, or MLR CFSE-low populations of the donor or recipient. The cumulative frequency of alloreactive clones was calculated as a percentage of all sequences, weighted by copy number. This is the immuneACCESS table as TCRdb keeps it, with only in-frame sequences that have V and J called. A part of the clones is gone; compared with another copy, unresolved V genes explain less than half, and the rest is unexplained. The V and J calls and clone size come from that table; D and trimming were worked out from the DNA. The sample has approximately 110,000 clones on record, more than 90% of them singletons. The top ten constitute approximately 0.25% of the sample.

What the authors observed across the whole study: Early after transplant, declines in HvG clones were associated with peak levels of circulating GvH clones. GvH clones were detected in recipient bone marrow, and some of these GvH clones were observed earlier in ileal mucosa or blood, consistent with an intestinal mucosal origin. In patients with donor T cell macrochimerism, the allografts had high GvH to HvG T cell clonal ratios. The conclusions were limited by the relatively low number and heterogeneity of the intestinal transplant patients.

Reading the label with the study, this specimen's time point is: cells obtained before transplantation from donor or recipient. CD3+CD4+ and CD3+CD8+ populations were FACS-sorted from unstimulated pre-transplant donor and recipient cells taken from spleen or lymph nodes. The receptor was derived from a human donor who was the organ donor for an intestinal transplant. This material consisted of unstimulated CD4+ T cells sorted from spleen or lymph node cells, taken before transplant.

The DNA sequence is TGTGCCATCAGTAGTGAGCAGGGGGTACGTGAAAAACTGTTTTTT. Translated, this gives CAISSEQGVREKLFF. The chain links TRBV10-3 with TRBJ1-4; the junction holds 7 bases that match TRBD1. Germline trimming amounts to 5 bases on V and 7 bases on J, with 10 as the count of junction bases outside the gene matches. The germline V gene yields ENHRY for CDR1 and SYGVKD for CDR2. The CDR3, cysteine through phenylalanine, is 15 amino acids long. The entry retains the CDR3 DNA only, 45 bases that are in frame from base 1.